This T cell receptor beta chain was documented in a study of blood T cell repertoires in COVID-19. Germline CDR1 is SGHDT and CDR2 is YYEEEE. The CDR3 runs to 15 residues. Trimming left V 4 bases short and J 4 bases short, with 14 bases between. Repertoires were generated with immunoSEQ multiplex PCR, while TCRdb's copy carries only in-frame clones and drops some. The table includes about 130,000 clones, roughly four fifths detected once. For recovered donors of Cohort 3, there were two negative PCRs, clearance, or symptom resolution. The genes are TRBV5-6 and TRBJ1-4; TRBD1 is a possible D gene (5 bases). This TCR derives from a man over 45 who had recovered from COVID-19. Sequencing was done on a sample of PBMCs or T cells enriched from blood (not recorded which). The CDR3 loop is CASSRGHINNEKLFF. CDR3 in DNA: TGTGCCAGCAGCAGAGGACACATAAATAATGAAAAACTGTTTTTT.